This is a list of T cell receptor beta chains from one sample in a study of cytomegalovirus exposure and HLA in healthy donors. Libraries were prepared by immunoSEQ multiplex PCR; TCRdb keeps only in-frame clonotypes and omits some of them. The listing contains around 51,000 clones. Sequenced material: PBMCs. These TCRs come from a woman in her 40s in good health and CMV-seronegative. Both conserved end residues are part of each CDR3. The D gene is left open where the match is weak.

TRBD2 TRBJ2-1 TRBV10-3 TGTGCCAGCAACCCTCGGGGAGCGGGGGACCTTAATGAGCAGTTCTTC CASNPRGAGDLNEQFF
TRBD2 TRBJ2-3 TRBV18 TGTGCCAGCTCACCTCTAACCCCCCCCCTAGTGAGCGGGGGCACAGATACGCAGTATTTT CASSPLTPPLVSGGTDTQYF
TRBD1 TRBJ1-2 TRBV5-4 TGTGCCAGCAGCCCGTGGACAGGGAGTTCCGCTAACTATGGCTACACCTTC CASSPWTGSSANYGYTF
TRBD1 TRBJ2-3 TRBV14 TGTGCCAGCAGAACCGGGACAGGGTACACAGATACGCAGTATTTT CASRTGTGYTDTQYF
TRBD2 TRBJ2-1 TRBV27 TGTGCCAGCAGTTTATCGCGCGGGGGGGTGGGATACAATGAGCAGTTCTTC CASSLSRGGVGYNEQFF
NA TRBJ1-4 TRBV29-1 TGCAGCGGCGGGGATGGTCGAGGTGAAAAACTGTTTTTT CSGGDGRGEKLFF
NA TRBJ2-5 TRBV9 TGTGCCAGCAGCGGACAGTTACAAGAGACCCAGTACTTC CASSGQLQETQYF
NA TRBJ1-6 TRBV14 TGTGCCAGCAGCCAAGATAAGAGGAATGTAGACAATTCACCCCTCCACTTT CASSQDKRNVDNSPLHF
NA TRBJ2-4 TRBV30 TGTGCCTGGAGTGTACTAGGGTACATTCAGTACTTC CAWSVLGYIQYF
TRBD1 TRBJ2-7 TRBV19 TGTGCCAGTAGAACGAGGGACAGGGGCTACGAGCAGTACTTC CASRTRDRGYEQYF
TRBD1 TRBJ1-6 TRBV7-3 TGTGCCAGCAGCTTAACAGGGGGCGTCGATAATTCACCCCTACACTTT CASSLTGGVDNSPLHF
NA TRBJ1-4 TRBV5-6 TGTGCCAGCAGCTTGGCGACAGGCGAAAAACTGTTTTTT CASSLATGEKLFF
NA TRBJ2-2 TRBV18 TGTGCCAGCTCACAAGGGACGGGAGACACCGGGGAGCTGTTTTTT CASSQGTGDTGELFF